These 30 T cell receptor beta chains were sequenced from one sample in a study of shared T cell receptors in the human thymus. Sequencing used immunoSEQ multiplex PCR; TCRdb keeps in-frame clones, though not all of them. This table has about 380,000 clones, around 95% appearing once. Sequencing used thymocytes. These receptors originate from a human donor.

The chain combines TRBV9 with TRBJ2-6; 10 bases agree with TRBD1. The trim removed 0 bases at V and 0 bases at J, leaving 6 bases unmatched. The CDR3 totals 19 residues. The germline CDR1 and CDR2 sequences are SGDLS and YYNGEE. This CDR3 is CASSVVATGGASGANVLTF. In DNA, the CDR3 is TGTGCCAGCAGCGTAGTTGCGACAGGGGGCGCCTCTGGGGCCAACGTCCTGACTTTC.

This sequence joins TRBV5-1 and TRBJ2-7, with a weak D call TRBD2 (5 bases). Germline lookup yields CDR1 SGHRS and CDR2 YFSETQ. The ends were cut back, 0 bases at V and 4 bases at J, with 11 bases in the middle. The CDR3 consists of 14 residues. CDR3 region: CASSLAPGGYEQYF. CDR3 in DNA: TGCGCCAGCAGCTTGGCCCCCGGAGGATACGAGCAGTACTTC.

This clone occurred a few times. The rearrangement links TRBV4-2 to TRBJ2-1; TRBD2 aligns across 8 bases. Germline values: CDR1 LGHNA, CDR2 YNFKEQ. The CDR3 has 14 residues. V shed 3 bases, J shed 7 bases, and the junction held 5 bases outside the gene matches. The CDR3 nucleotides read TGTGCCAGCAGCCAGCCCGGGACTAGAAATGAGCAGTTCTTC. Translated, it gives CASSQPGTRNEQFF.

This clone came up once. The chain recombines TRBV30 with TRBJ2-2; 8 bases map to TRBD1. Germline loops: CDR1 GTSNPN, CDR2 SVGIG (reference sequence). V was pared by 0 bases and J by 7 bases, with 7 bases of the junction left unmatched. The CDR3 consists of 15 residues. The CDR3 DNA sequence: TGTGCCTGGAGTGTAAACAGGGGGATAGGCGGGGAGCTGTTTTTT. Translation: CAWSVNRGIGGELFF.

This chain joins TRBV28 and TRBJ1-2, with D maybe TRBD1 (6 bases). This CDR3 contains 21 residues. The germline V gene has CDR1 MDHEN and CDR2 SYDVKM. V lost 5 bases, J lost 0 bases, and 31 bases lay in between. CDR3 in DNA: TGTGCCAGCAGTACCCCCCTACCGGGGGCCCCGGTCTATAGGGCTAACTATGGCTACACCTTC. Translated, it gives CASSTPLPGAPVYRANYGYTF.

V gene TRBV7-3 combines with J gene TRBJ2-7, with a tentative D call TRBD2 (7 bases). The V and J ends lost 2 bases and 0 bases respectively, with 14 bases between them. The CDR3 sequence is 16 residues long. Germline loops: CDR1 SGHTA, CDR2 FQGTGA. CDR3 coding DNA: TGTGCCAGCAGCTTAGGCGGGGGCCGGAGCTCCTACGAGCAGTACTTC. This sequence encodes CASSLGGGRSSYEQYF.

The gene calls are TRBV5-1 and TRBJ1-2; TRBD1 is a possible D gene (5 bases). Germline V gives CDR1 SGHRS, CDR2 YFSETQ. Trimming stripped 0 bases from V and 3 bases from J, with 9 bases between. This CDR3 is 14 amino acids long. Written as DNA, the CDR3 is TGCGCCAGCAGCTTGGTGGGGGAGGACTATGGCTACACCTTC. It encodes CASSLVGEDYGYTF.

This clone was seen a handful of times. This rearrangement joins TRBV25-1 to TRBJ2-7; D remains unclear. This CDR3 contains 14 residues. Germline assignment: CDR1 MGHDK and CDR2 SYGVNS. V was cut by 7 bases and J by 9 bases, with 22 bases left in between. As DNA, the CDR3 is TGTGCCAGCAACGCGAAAGGCCGGAATTGGGCGCAGTACTTC. Translating gives CASNAKGRNWAQYF.

The chain has TRBV5-4 and TRBJ2-5; 15 bases are shared with TRBD2. With V trimmed by 3 bases and J by 5 bases, 8 bases remained unmatched. Germline CDR1 and CDR2: SGHNT and YYREEE (reference sequence). The CDR3 extends over 17 amino acids. In DNA form, the CDR3 reads TGTGCCAGCAGCTCCTATGGGACTAGCGGGAGGAGGGAGACCCAGTACTTC. Translating it yields CASSSYGTSGRRETQYF.

The chain employs TRBV15 and TRBJ1-2; 8 nucleotides line up with TRBD1. Germline-derived CDR1 and CDR2 are LNHNV and YYDKDF (reference sequence). CDR3 length equals 15 residues. Trimming removed 5 bases from V and 4 bases from J; junction bases left unmatched: 9. Here the CDR3 DNA reads TGTGCCACCAGCCCAAGGGACAGGTCTACCTATGGCTACACCTTC. This codes for CATSPRDRSTYGYTF.

The chain couples TRBV7-8 to TRBJ2-7, with 8 nucleotides matching TRBD1. This CDR3 contains 14 residues. CDR1 SGHVS and CDR2 FQNEAQ come from the germline V gene. Germline trimming cut 5 bases from V and 2 bases from J; bases unmatched to any gene: 5. CDR3 region: CASSIRGLAYEQYF. CDR3 sequence (DNA): TGTGCCAGCAGCATCAGGGGGCTGGCCTACGAGCAGTACTTC.

The genes are TRBV5-1 and TRBJ2-7; 8 bases are a match to TRBD2. This CDR3 is 18 amino acids long. V shed 0 bases, J shed 3 bases, and the junction held 14 bases outside the gene matches. Germline CDR1 is SGHRS and CDR2 is YFSETQ. The CDR3 sequence is CASSLGGAGARFLYEQYF. In DNA, the CDR3 is TGCGCCAGCAGCTTGGGAGGAGCGGGGGCGCGCTTCCTCTACGAGCAGTACTTC.

V usage is TRBV13 and J usage is TRBJ2-7; D ambiguous. Germline loops: CDR1 PRHDT, CDR2 FYEKMQ (reference sequence). CDR3 length: 13 amino acids. V was cut by 4 bases and J by 7 bases, with 14 bases left in between. The CDR3 DNA is TGTGCCAGCAGCTCCCACACGGCCCGGGAGCAGTACTTC. Its translation: CASSSHTAREQYF.

This clone was seen once. The V call is TRBV2, the J call TRBJ2-3; perhaps TRBD2 as D (6 bases). The CDR3 is 15 amino acids. V lost 8 bases to trimming and J lost 0 bases, with 15 bases between them. CDR1 and CDR2 from the germline V gene are SNHLY and FYNNEI. CDR3: CASASVRISTDTQYF. Here the CDR3 DNA reads TGTGCCAGCGCTAGCGTCCGCATTAGCACAGATACGCAGTATTTT.

The chain uses TRBV23-1 and TRBJ2-3; D is unresolved. TRBV23-1 counts as an open reading frame of uncertain function. The V end lost 8 bases, the J end lost 1 base, and 10 bases lay between the germline ends. CDR3 length: 13 residues. The CDR3 nucleotides are TGCGCCAGCGGTAAACGAGGCACAGATACGCAGTATTTT. Its protein is CASGKRGTDTQYF.

Turning to this clone: One end of the junction is discordant with germline, which a read error may explain. This rearrangement joins TRBV20-1 to TRBJ2-1; either TRBD1 or TRBD2 may supply D (5 bases each). This CDR3 has 11 residues. Germline values: CDR1 DFQATT, CDR2 SNEGSKA (reference sequence). The CDR3 sequence is CSASSTPGTLF. The CDR3 DNA reads as TGCAGTGCTAGTTCAACGCCCGGGACCCTCTTC.

The chain joins TRBV27 to TRBJ1-2; TRBD1 might be the D (6 bases). The length of the CDR3 is 16 residues. The germline CDR1 and CDR2 sequences are MNHEY and SMNVEV (reference sequence). Trimming removed 4 bases from V and 8 bases from J, with 23 bases in between. CDR3 region: CASSSRPRDTPQGYTF. DNA of the CDR3: TGTGCCAGCAGTTCCCGCCCAAGGGACACCCCTCAAGGCTACACCTTC.

This clone was counted a single time. The chain uses TRBV30 and TRBJ2-3; D is unclear. V lost 5 bases and J lost 5, with 8 bases in between. CDR3 length: 11 amino acids. Germline CDR1 reads GTSNPN; CDR2 reads SVGIG (reference sequence). This CDR3 reads CAWQPGDTQYF. The CDR3 DNA is TGTGCCTGGCAGCCCGGAGATACGCAGTATTTT.

In this sample, this clone turned up once. The chain joins TRBV7-2 to TRBJ2-1; TRBD1 aligns across 7 bases. Germline CDR1 reads SGHTA; CDR2 reads FQGNSA. The V and J ends lost 3 bases and 5 bases, in that order; junction bases with no gene match: 7. The CDR3 is 15 residues long. CDR3 coding DNA: TGTGCCAGCAGCTTCGGGGCAGGGGGTCACAATGAGCAGTTCTTC. Amino acid sequence: CASSFGAGGHNEQFF.

The rearrangement links TRBV5-1 to TRBJ1-4, with 7 bases lining up with TRBD1. Germline V gives CDR1 SGHRS, CDR2 YFSETQ. This CDR3 has 17 residues. Germline trimming cut 2 bases from V and 0 bases from J; bases unmatched to any gene: 7. This CDR3 is CASSFDRAASTNEKLFF. CDR3 nucleotides: TGCGCCAGCAGCTTCGACAGGGCAGCTTCAACTAATGAAAAACTGTTTTTT.

The V call is TRBV13, the J call TRBJ1-2; 7 nucleotides match TRBD1. The J segment lost 4 bases and the V segment lost 2 bases, leaving 10 bases of the junction unmatched. The CDR3 loop spans 16 amino acids. Germline CDR1 and CDR2: PRHDT and FYEKMQ (reference sequence). The CDR3, as DNA: TGTGCCAGCAGCTTATCAGAGAGGGGGCGCGGCTATGGCTACACCTTC. Encoded protein: CASSLSERGRGYGYTF.

The genes are TRBV28 and TRBJ1-5; 12 bases are shared with TRBD1. The J segment lost 7 bases and the V segment lost 5 bases, leaving 12 bases of the junction unmatched. Per the germline V gene, CDR1 is MDHEN and CDR2 is SYDVKM. The CDR3 is 17 amino acids. The CDR3 protein is CASSTHGTGGFGQPQHF. Written as DNA, the CDR3 is TGTGCCAGCAGTACCCACGGGACAGGGGGCTTTGGGCAGCCCCAGCATTTT.

V is TRBV10-2 and J is TRBJ2-1; TRBD2 matches at 8 bases. The CDR3 covers 14 residues. V lost 2 bases to trimming and J lost 9 bases; unmatched junction nucleotides: 6. The germline CDR1 and CDR2 sequences are WSHSY and SAAADI. For the CDR3, the DNA is TGCGCCAGCAGTGAGAAGCGGGAGACCCCTGAGCAGTTCTTC. Its translation: CASSEKRETPEQFF.

CDR3 in amino acids: CASSLRGNANTGELFF. CDR3 DNA sequence: TGTGCCAGCAGCTTACGGGGAAACGCGAACACCGGGGAGCTGTTTTTT. This chain joins TRBV7-9 and TRBJ2-2; tentatively, D is TRBD2 (5 bases). Germline CDR1 and CDR2: SEHNR and FQNEAQ (reference sequence). Trimming left V 2 bases short and J 0 bases short, with 10 bases between. The CDR3 sequence is 16 residues long. The complete variable domain, with remaining parts taken from reference TRBV7-9 and TRBJ2-2, reads DTGVSQNPRHKITKRGQNVTFRCDPISEHNRLYWYRQTLGQGPEFLTYFQNEAQLEKSRLLSDRFSAERPKGSFSTLEIQRTEQGDSAMYLCASSLRGNANTGELFFGEGSRLTVL.

This clone appeared a single time. This chain connects TRBV4-2 to TRBJ2-7; the D is unclear. The germline V gene encodes CDR1 LGHNA and CDR2 YNFKEQ. This CDR3 region has 11 residues. V lost 2 bases, J lost 2 bases, and 1 base lay in between. The chain's CDR3 is CASSQTYEQYF. The CDR3 DNA reads as TGTGCCAGCAGCCAAACCTACGAGCAGTACTTC.

This chain joins TRBV5-1 and TRBJ2-7; 10 bases agree with TRBD2. This CDR3 has 16 amino acids. Trimming removed 2 bases from V and 1 base from J; junction bases left unmatched: 6. Per germline, CDR1 SGHRS and CDR2 YFSETQ. Here the CDR3 DNA reads TGCGCCAGCAGCTTAACACTAGCGGGACTTTCCTACGAGCAGTACTTC. It specifies CASSLTLAGLSYEQYF.

The V gene is TRBV2, the J gene TRBJ2-3; 12 nucleotides match TRBD2. After removal of 8 bases from V and 4 bases from J, the junction contained 19 bases not matched to a gene. This CDR3 is built from 19 residues. Germline CDR1 is SNHLY and CDR2 is FYNNEI. CDR3 residues: CASHLPLTSGSRVPDTQYF. CDR3 bases: TGTGCCAGCCACCTCCCCCTGACTAGCGGGAGTCGCGTCCCAGATACGCAGTATTTT.

The rearrangement joins TRBV7-9 to TRBJ2-3; 10 bases fit TRBD2. Germline V lookup: CDR1 SEHNR, CDR2 FQNEAQ (reference sequence). With V trimmed by 1 base and J by 2 bases, 3 bases remained unmatched. The CDR3 has 16 residues. CDR3 region: CASSLGTSGSTDTQYF. The CDR3 DNA is TGTGCCAGCAGCTTAGGGACTAGCGGCTCCACAGATACGCAGTATTTT.

This chain uses TRBV7-9 with TRBJ1-2; D perhaps matches TRBD1 (6 bases). V was shortened by 1 base and J by 0 bases, with 9 bases between the two germline ends. The CDR3 has 15 residues. Germline CDR1 reads SEHNR; CDR2 reads FQNEAQ (reference sequence). CDR3 sequence reads: CASSLEAGANYGYTF. In nucleotides, the CDR3 is TGTGCCAGCAGCTTAGAGGCAGGGGCTAACTATGGCTACACCTTC.

The chain is built from TRBV4-3 and TRBJ1-2; TRBD1 matches at 7 bases. The germline V gene has CDR1 LGHNA and CDR2 YSLEER. The junction had 10 bases not matched to a gene; V was cut back by 2 bases and J by 4 bases. The CDR3 consists of 16 residues. CDR3 sequence reads: CASSQHLTGMGYGYTF. In DNA form, the CDR3 reads TGCGCCAGCAGCCAACACCTGACAGGGATGGGCTATGGCTACACCTTC.